These 13 T cell receptor beta chains originate from one sample sequenced in a study of CD8 T cells in ankylosing spondylitis. No antigen is known for these receptors. The study's findings and limits: One TCR beta motif, made up of several highly homologous variants, appeared characteristic of ankylosing spondylitis blood.

TCRdb re-derived calls from the 5' RACE reads in MiXCR, one entry per CDR3 protein. The profile shows some 840,000 distinct CDR3 sequences, about 11% of them singletons. The specimen was blood, either unsorted or a sorted T cell fraction (not recorded which). These receptors all stem from a male donor with ankylosing spondylitis.

Ten or more counts support this clonotype. The V call is TRBV5-1, the J call TRBJ1-1, with TRBD1 as a possible D gene (6 bases). The ends were cut back, 2 bases at V and 8 bases at J, with 13 bases in the middle. Germline V lookup: CDR1 SGHRS, CDR2 YFSETQ. The CDR3 is made up of 13 amino acids. CDR3 sequence (DNA): TGCGCCAGCAGCTTTCAACAGGGTGCCGAAGCTTTCTTT. This encodes CASSFQQGAEAFF.

This clonotype was observed many times. The chain uses TRBV12-3 or TRBV12-4 and TRBJ2-1, with TRBD2 identical over 9 bases. Losses at the gene ends were 5 bases for V and 6 bases for J; bases not matched to a gene: 8. CDR3 size: 15 residues. The CDR3 DNA follows: TGTGCCAGCAGTCCCGTAGCGGGAGTGGGCAATGAGCAGTTCTTC. Protein: CASSPVAGVGNEQFF.

The genes are TRBV4-3 and TRBJ1-4, with TRBD1 as a possible D gene (5 bases). Between the trimmed V and J ends, which lost 2 bases and 4 bases, there was a span of 11 bases. Germline values: CDR1 LGHNA, CDR2 YSLEER. The CDR3 extends over 15 amino acids. CDR3 loop: CASSQQTASNEKLFF. CDR3 nucleotide sequence: TGCGCCAGCAGCCAACAGACAGCGAGTAATGAAAAACTGTTTTTT.

This clonotype was seen a handful of times. The CDR3 loop is CASSPRGDIGRSPDTQYF. For the CDR3, the DNA is TGCGCCAGCAGCCCGAGAGGGGATATCGGGAGGTCCCCAGATACGCAGTATTTT. The chain couples TRBV5-1 to TRBJ2-3, with 7 bases aligning to TRBD2. V dropped 4 bases and J dropped 4; count of bases not matched to a gene: 18. The CDR3 extends over 18 amino acids. CDR1 and CDR2 (germline): SGHRS, YFSETQ.

This clonotype was seen a handful of times. This sequence joins TRBV20-1 and TRBJ2-1, with D unclear. The V gene lost 1 base and the J gene lost 2 bases, with 12 bases spanning the gap. This CDR3 is 15 amino acids long. Per the germline V gene, CDR1 is DFQATT and CDR2 is SNEGSKA (reference sequence). The CDR3 spells CSARVLQGPYNEQFF. The CDR3 nucleotides read TGCAGTGCTAGAGTCCTGCAAGGCCCCTACAATGAGCAGTTCTTC.

The chain uses TRBV18 and TRBJ1-5; perhaps TRBD1 as D (6 bases). Germline loops: CDR1 KGHSH, CDR2 LQKENI. V was clipped by 3 bases and J by 4 bases, with 13 bases between them. The length of the CDR3 is 15 residues. In nucleotides, the CDR3 is TGTGCCAGCTCACCGGGTGGGGGGGCTAATCAGCCCCAGCATTTT. Translating gives CASSPGGGANQPQHF.

The chain joins TRBV5-1 to TRBJ2-3; D possibly corresponds to TRBD1 (6 bases). Trimming took 4 bases from V and 3 from J, leaving 12 bases between them. Germline V gives CDR1 SGHRS, CDR2 YFSETQ. CDR3 length equals 14 residues. The CDR3 protein is CASSMDSSTDTQYF. The CDR3, as DNA: TGCGCCAGCAGCATGGACAGTAGTACAGATACGCAGTATTTT.

In this sample, this clonotype turned up a few times. This chain connects TRBV28 to TRBJ2-7; 8 bases line up with TRBD1. Losses at the gene ends were 3 bases for V and 3 bases for J; bases not matched to a gene: 7. Per the germline V gene, CDR1 is MDHEN and CDR2 is SYDVKM. This CDR3 is built from 15 residues. The CDR3 region is CASSFIDTGGYEQYF. The CDR3 nucleotides are TGTGCCAGCAGTTTCATCGACACAGGGGGCTACGAGCAGTACTTC.

This clonotype was counted only a few times. V and J are TRBV7-2 and TRBJ2-2; 10 positions match TRBD2. The trim removed 5 bases at V and 7 bases at J, leaving 10 bases unmatched. CDR3 length equals 16 residues. CDR1 SGHTA and CDR2 FQGNSA come from the germline V gene. The CDR3 region has the DNA TGTGCCAGCAGCCCTTTTGGACTAGCGGTGATCGGGGAGCTGTTTTTT. As protein: CASSPFGLAVIGELFF.

The chain joins TRBV6-5 to TRBJ2-3, with 8 bases that match TRBD1. The germline V gene has CDR1 MNHEY and CDR2 SVGAGI. V was pared by 2 bases and J by 1 base, with 5 bases of the junction left unmatched. The CDR3 has 16 amino acids. CDR3: CASSYRTGQGTDTQYF. In DNA, the CDR3 is TGTGCCAGCAGTTACCGGACGGGACAGGGCACAGATACGCAGTATTTT.

V gene TRBV6-5 combines with J gene TRBJ2-6; no definite D call. The length of the CDR3 is 17 residues. Germline values: CDR1 MNHEY, CDR2 SVGAGI. Trimming cost V 0 bases and J 0 bases, with 9 bases left between them. CDR3 sequence: CASSYSAPNSGANVLTF. The CDR3 nucleotides are TGTGCCAGCAGTTACTCGGCACCGAACTCTGGGGCCAACGTCCTGACTTTC.

V usage is TRBV11-2 and J usage is TRBJ1-2; D gene uncertain. The germline V gene encodes CDR1 SGHAT and CDR2 FQNNGV. The CDR3 contains 13 residues. V shed 2 bases and J shed 5 bases, with 9 bases lying between them. Here the CDR3 reads CASSLTGQYGYTF. DNA of the CDR3: TGTGCCAGCAGCTTAACGGGCCAGTATGGCTACACCTTC.

The gene calls are TRBV19 and TRBJ2-3; 7 bases fit TRBD1. J gave up 2 bases and V 1 base, and 6 bases lay outside the gene matches. Germline V gives CDR1 LNHDA, CDR2 SQIVND (reference sequence). This CDR3 comprises 16 residues. For the CDR3, the DNA is TGTGCCAGTAGTATAGGTCCGACAGGGTACACAGATACGCAGTATTTT. Encoded protein: CASSIGPTGYTDTQYF.